This TCR beta chain was found in a study of identical twins. General study results and limits: Insertions were reduced in abundant cord blood beta clonotypes but not in memory repertoires.

V was cut by 7 bases and J by 3 bases, with 8 bases left in between. CDR3 length: 12 residues. CDR1 is SGHTA and CDR2 is FQGNSA in the germline V gene. Comments on this clonotype: Its target is unknown.

TCRdb itself ran the 5' RACE reads through MiXCR, one entry per CDR3 protein. The sample shows some 260,000 distinct CDR3 sequences, over 11% of them seen only once. The chain employs TRBV7-2 and TRBJ2-3; D is ambiguous. The sample taken for sequencing was memory (CD45RO+) T cells sorted from blood. The receptor's source is a woman in her late teens or twenties in good health. As DNA, the CDR3 is TGTGCCAGCATCCTTATAACAGATACGCAGTATTTT. Protein product: CASILITDTQYF. Supplemented by reference TRBV7-2 and TRBJ2-3, the full variable domain reads GAGVSQSPSNKVTEKGKDVELRCDPISGHTALYWYRQSLGQGLEFLIYFQGNSAPDKSGLPSDRFSAERTGGSVSTLTIQRTQQEDSAVYLCASILITDTQYFGPGTRLTVL.